This note documents a single T cell receptor beta chain sequence. What it binds is not known. This record comes from a study of shared clonotypes between healthy human individuals. V dropped 4 bases and J dropped 5 bases, with 24 bases sitting between them. CDR1 is SGHNT, CDR2 YYREEE, per germline (reference sequence). The CDR3 runs to 17 residues. Study-level points and caveats: The naive CD4 repertoires of several donors were compared, and roughly 5% of clonotypes were shared.

The data were produced by immunoSEQ multiplex PCR, yet TCRdb's version contains in-frame clones alone and is incomplete. The data contain about 1.5 million clones, more than 95% of them singletons. The sample consisted of naive CD4+ T cells sorted from blood. Subset here: CD45RA+ positively selected. This chain uses TRBV5-4 with TRBJ1-2; D possibly corresponds to TRBD1 (6 bases). The origin of this receptor is a man aged 30 to 45 in good health. CDR3 loop: CASSRETDILQGYGYTF. In nucleotides, the CDR3 is TGTGCCAGCAGCCGCGAGACAGACATCCTCCAGGGGTATGGCTACACCTTC.